The sequence of this T cell receptor beta chain was determined in a study of Tregs in tolerant kidney transplant recipients. Study-wide findings and caveats: Biological reproducibility was not directly addressed in this study. Activated donor B cell expansion appeared to reveal the most relevant donor-specific TCRbeta repertoire.

CDR3 size: 16 residues. Germline CDR1 is SGHRS and CDR2 is YFSETQ. J lost 4 bases, V lost 4 bases, and 8 bases had no gene match. This clone occurred once. Its target is unknown. Sequenced by immunoSEQ multiplex PCR; TCRdb stores in-frame clones only, minus some. The sample includes around 77,000 clones, 95% to 98% of them seen just once. The origin of this receptor is a human donor who received a combined kidney and bone marrow transplant. V is TRBV5-1 and J is TRBJ2-2, with TRBD1 identical over 9 bases. The sequencing used CD4+ T cells from blood, collected before the transplant. This CDR3 is CASSKGQGFSTGELFF. The CDR3 DNA follows: TGCGCCAGCAGCAAAGGACAGGGGTTTAGCACCGGGGAGCTGTTTTTT.